This TCR beta chain is drawn from a study of blood T cell repertoires in COVID-19. Study overall: Collection of acute and convalescent COVID-19 samples took place in the United States, Italy and Spain. Sources were T cells, B-cell-depleted T cells, or PBMCs; the material itself was cDNA or gDNA.

Germline V CDR1 and CDR2: SGHTA, FQGTGA. The V gene lost 2 bases and the J gene lost 7 bases, with 15 bases spanning the gap. The length of the CDR3 is 14 residues. Per the original methods: Estimation of nucleated cell counts relied on the amplification of reference gene primers. The table came from immunoSEQ multiplex PCR; TCRdb's copy has only in-frame clones and leaves some out. V, J and clone size reflect that table, while D and trimming were determined from the DNA. This table holds 200,000 to 300,000 clones, 70% to 85% found once. J is TRBJ2-7 and V is TRBV7-3; possibly TRBD2 for D (5 bases). Sequencing was performed on peripheral blood. The clonotype comes from a woman at least 80 years old with acute or convalescent COVID-19. CDR3 sequence reads: CASSLRPQTGEQYF. CDR3 nucleotide sequence: TGTGCCAGCAGCTTACGTCCACAGACGGGGGAGCAGTACTTC. Combining the CDR3 with reference TRBV7-3 and TRBJ2-7 gives the whole variable domain GAGVSQTPSNKVTEKGKYVELRCDPISGHTALYWYRQSLGQGPEFLIYFQGTGAADDSGLPNDRFFAVRPEGSVSTLKIQRTERGDSAVYLCASSLRPQTGEQYFGPGTRLTVT.